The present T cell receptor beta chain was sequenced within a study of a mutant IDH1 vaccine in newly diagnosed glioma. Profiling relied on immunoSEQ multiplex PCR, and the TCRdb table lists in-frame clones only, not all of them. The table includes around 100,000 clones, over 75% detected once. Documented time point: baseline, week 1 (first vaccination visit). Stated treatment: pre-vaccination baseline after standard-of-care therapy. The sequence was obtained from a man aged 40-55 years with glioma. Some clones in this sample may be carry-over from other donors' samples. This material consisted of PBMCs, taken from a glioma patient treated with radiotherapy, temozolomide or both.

The CDR3 sequence is CAWSNGQRHYSNQPQHF. In DNA form, the CDR3 reads TGTGCCTGGAGCAATGGACAGAGGCATTATAGCAATCAGCCCCAGCATTTT. The V gene is TRBV30, the J gene TRBJ1-5, with D perhaps matching TRBD1 (6 bases). Germline CDR1 and CDR2: GTSNPN and SVGIG (reference sequence). This CDR3 spans 17 amino acids. V gave up 3 bases and J gave up 0 bases, with 18 bases separating them.